Listed below are T cell receptor beta chains from one sample, sequenced in a study of T cells in Graves' hyperthyroidism and ophthalmopathy. One entry per CDR3 protein results from TCRdb running MiXCR on the multiplex PCR reads. The repertoire holds 700,000 or so distinct CDR3 sequences, with 15% to 20% as singletons. Source material: blood. These TCRs come from a man in his late teens or twenties with Graves' hyperthyroidism. CDR3s include the opening cysteine and the closing phenylalanine or tryptophan. D genes are given only for firm matches. The size entry is marked missing in some rows and otherwise reads once, few, many or a size class.

V gene	J gene	clone size	D gene	CDR3 protein	CDR3 DNA
TRBV18	TRBJ2-1	many	NA	CASSPPAGHEQFF	TGTGCCAGCTCACCACCGGCCGGCCATGAGCAGTTCTTC
TRBV7-9	TRBJ2-5	few	NA	CASSPTLTGRETQYF	TGTGCCAGCAGTCCAACTCTGACAGGTCGAGAGACCCAGTACTTC
TRBV27	TRBJ1-1	NA	NA	CASSLSGFGPREAFF	TGTGCCAGCAGTTTATCGGGGTTTGGTCCGAGAGAAGCTTTCTTT
TRBV28	TRBJ1-1	NA	NA	CASSLWGGGGTEAFF	TGTGCCAGCAGTTTATGGGGGGGGGGAGGCACTGAAGCTTTCTTT
TRBV5-1	TRBJ2-7	few	TRBD2	CASSLALAASEQYF	TGCGCCAGCAGCTTGGCTCTAGCGGCTTCGGAGCAGTACTTC
TRBV6-5	TRBJ2-1	many	NA	CASSYQDVEYNEQFF	TGTGCCAGCAGTTACCAGGACGTCGAGTACAATGAGCAGTTCTTC
TRBV30	TRBJ2-4	many	NA	CARSDYLAKNIQYF	TGTGCCCGGAGTGATTATCTAGCCAAAAACATTCAGTACTTC
TRBV28	TRBJ2-7	NA	TRBD2	CASTLGTSGSYEQYF	TGTGCCAGCACCCTAGGGACTAGCGGGAGCTACGAGCAGTACTTC
TRBV5-5	TRBJ1-5	NA	NA	CASSLSRTSQPQHF	TGTGCCAGCAGCTTGAGCCGAACATCTCAGCCCCAGCATTTT
TRBV20-1	TRBJ2-5	NA	NA	CSARGGGNGETQYF	TGCAGTGCGCGGGGTGGCGGGAATGGAGAGACCCAGTACTTC
TRBV6-1	TRBJ2-3	many	NA	CASSQSRDTQYF	TGTGCCAGCTCCCAGTCAAGAGATACGCAGTATTTT
TRBV28	TRBJ2-7	many	NA	CASSLLLTYEQYF	TGTGCCAGCAGTTTATTATTAACCTACGAGCAGTACTTC
TRBV28	TRBJ1-4	many	TRBD1	CASSLVYRGRREKLFF	TGTGCCAGCAGTTTAGTGTACAGGGGTCGTCGGGAAAAACTGTTTTTT
TRBV30	TRBJ2-7	few	TRBD1	CAWSGPSRTGTHEQYF	TGTGCCTGGAGTGGCCCCTCCAGGACAGGGACCCACGAGCAGTACTTC
TRBV5-6	TRBJ2-3	few	TRBD2	CASSFRPGGPGLDTQYF	TGTGCCAGCAGCTTTCGCCCGGGAGGGCCTGGTTTGGATACGCAGTATTTT
TRBV2	TRBJ1-1	few	NA	CASAPDRLGTEAFF	TGTGCCAGCGCTCCCGACAGGCTGGGCACTGAAGCTTTCTTT
TRBV28	TRBJ2-3	NA	TRBD2	CATMGLAGNTDTQYF	TGTGCCACCATGGGACTAGCGGGAAACACAGATACGCAGTATTTT
TRBV25-1	TRBJ2-5	NA	TRBD1	CASSEKGAWETQYF	TGTGCCAGCAGTGAGAAGGGGGCTTGGGAGACCCAGTACTTC
TRBV2	TRBJ2-5	few	NA	CASSYRDVRGQETQYF	TGTGCCAGCAGTTACCGGGACGTTCGGGGACAAGAGACCCAGTACTTC
TRBV5-1	TRBJ2-3	NA	TRBD1	CASSRRDRTSGSQYF	TGCGCCAGCAGCCGCCGGGACAGAACCTCTGGCTCGCAGTATTTT
TRBV2	TRBJ1-1	many	TRBD1	CASSLDRAGDTEAFF	TGTGCCAGCAGTTTGGACAGGGCAGGGGACACTGAAGCTTTCTTT
TRBV9	TRBJ2-5	NA	TRBD2	CASSVSGSGSETQYF	TGTGCCAGCAGCGTATCAGGGAGCGGGAGCGAGACCCAGTACTTC
TRBV9	TRBJ2-5	many	NA	CASSVWRDSLVTQYF	TGTGCCAGCAGCGTTTGGCGGGACTCCCTTGTGACCCAGTACTTC
TRBV6-1	TRBJ2-7	many	NA	CASSEALGRRGLEQYF	TGTGCCAGCAGTGAAGCGCTTGGTAGGAGGGGGCTCGAGCAGTACTTC
TRBV28	TRBJ2-3	few	NA	CASSFFPDTQYF	TGTGCCAGCAGTTTCTTTCCAGATACGCAGTATTTT
TRBV7-3	TRBJ2-1	NA	TRBD2	CASSDPREGPDEQFF	TGTGCCAGCAGCGACCCTCGGGAGGGCCCCGATGAGCAGTTCTTC
TRBV4-2	TRBJ2-2	few	TRBD2	CASSQGQREGAGELFF	TGTGCCAGCAGCCAGGGTCAGCGGGAGGGCGCCGGGGAGCTGTTTTTT
TRBV12-3/TRBV12-4	TRBJ2-6	many	NA	CASTPGWAGANVLTF	TGTGCCAGCACCCCTGGGTGGGCTGGGGCCAACGTCCTGACTTTC
TRBV29-1	TRBJ1-1	NA	NA	CSVEPGLGTEAFF	TGCAGCGTTGAACCCGGGTTGGGCACTGAAGCTTTCTTT
TRBV7-9	TRBJ2-7	NA	TRBD2	CASSRLSGRNEQYF	TGTGCCAGCAGCCGACTTAGCGGGAGAAACGAGCAGTACTTC
TRBV7-2	TRBJ2-2	NA	TRBD2	CASSLWTSANTGELSF	TGTGCCAGCAGCCTATGGACTAGCGCGAACACCGGGGAGCTGTCTTTT
TRBV12-3/TRBV12-4	TRBJ2-1	NA	TRBD2	CASKWGRAIYNEQFF	TGTGCCAGCAAGTGGGGGAGGGCGATCTACAATGAGCAGTTCTTC
TRBV7-8	TRBJ2-1	NA	TRBD2	CASSILGGSSNEQFF	TGTGCCAGCAGCATCCTGGGCGGGAGCTCGAATGAGCAGTTCTTC
TRBV20-1	TRBJ2-4	few	TRBD2	CSARDTGGGDIQYF	TGCAGTGCTAGAGATACGGGTGGGGGGGACATTCAGTACTTC
TRBV6-1	TRBJ2-5	many	NA	CASSRVGETQYF	TGTGCCAGCAGTCGGGTGGGGGAGACCCAGTACTTC
TRBV6-5	TRBJ2-1	NA	NA	CASSYSVGRSDNEQFF	TGTGCCAGCAGTTACTCGGTAGGGCGATCCGACAATGAGCAGTTCTTC
TRBV18	TRBJ1-1	many	NA	CASSPQGTEAFF	TGTGCCAGCAGCCCGCAGGGTACTGAAGCTTTCTTT
TRBV5-1	TRBJ1-4	few	TRBD1	CASSEGTGEEKLFF	TGCGCCAGCAGCGAAGGGACAGGGGAAGAAAAACTGTTTTTT
TRBV12-3/TRBV12-4	TRBJ2-2	few	NA	CASSFDSGELFF	TGTGCCAGCAGTTTCGACTCCGGGGAACTGTTTTTT
TRBV7-9	TRBJ1-1	NA	NA	CASSSGGGGGTEAFF	TGTGCCAGCAGCTCCGGGGGGGGAGGGGGGACTGAAGCTTTCTTT
TRBV4-1	TRBJ2-1	NA	TRBD2	CASSQFPGTSGSDEQFF	TGCGCCAGCAGCCAATTTCCCGGGACTAGCGGGAGTGATGAGCAGTTCTTC
TRBV20-1	TRBJ1-1	few	NA	CSARVPGWTEAFF	TGCAGTGCTAGAGTCCCAGGGTGGACTGAAGCTTTCTTT
TRBV4-1	TRBJ1-2	few	TRBD1	CASSQYRGYGYTF	TGCGCCAGCAGCCAGTACAGGGGCTATGGCTACACCTTC
TRBV12-3/TRBV12-4	TRBJ1-5	NA	NA	CASSRDIFNQPQHF	TGTGCCAGCTCCCGGGACATATTCAATCAGCCCCAGCATTTT
TRBV6-2/TRBV6-3	TRBJ1-1	many	TRBD1	CASSRPGTGLNTEAFF	TGTGCCAGCAGTCGTCCCGGGACAGGGCTGAACACTGAAGCTTTCTTT
TRBV5-1	TRBJ1-3	many	NA	CASSLGTVSGNTIYF	TGCGCCAGCAGCTTGGGGACAGTATCTGGAAACACCATATATTTT
TRBV12-3/TRBV12-4	TRBJ2-7	many	NA	CASSRSGSYYEQYF	TGTGCCAGCAGCCGAAGCGGGTCTTACTACGAGCAGTACTTC
TRBV28	TRBJ2-1	many	NA	CASSLNRVHEQFF	TGTGCCAGCAGTTTAAACAGGGTCCATGAGCAGTTCTTC
TRBV2	TRBJ2-5	many	TRBD1	CASSARRGWSETQYF	TGTGCCAGCAGTGCCCGCAGGGGGTGGTCAGAGACCCAGTACTTC
TRBV10-3	TRBJ2-7	many	TRBD2	CAISPTGGVEQYF	TGTGCCATCAGTCCGACGGGAGGGGTCGAGCAGTACTTC
TRBV7-9	TRBJ2-3	many	TRBD1	CASSPGDRSLTDTQYF	TGTGCCAGCAGCCCCGGGGACAGGAGCCTTACAGATACGCAGTATTTT